What follows describes a single T cell receptor (beta chain). Its recognized antigen is unknown. The germline V gene specifies SGDLS as CDR1 and YYNGEE as CDR2. The CDR3 spans 18 residues, from the cysteine through the phenylalanine. Left in the record is the CDR3 DNA by itself, 54 bases read in frame from the first base. Germline trimming: 0 bases from V, 1 base from J; junction bases outside gene matches: 7. The cohort comprised fewer than 750 healthy bone marrow donors. At the time of sampling, every cohort member was nominally healthy, though immune exposures that went unrecorded were likely present. The donor tested CMV seropositive and was one of the 289 seropositive cohort members. A peripheral blood sample was collected from each donor, and TCR beta sequencing was performed on peripheral blood mononuclear cells. The Qiagen DNeasy Blood Extraction Kit was used to extract genomic DNA from the blood cell samples.

The library came from the immunoSEQ multiplex PCR assay. The multiplex PCR relied on a mix of 60 forward primers for TCR Vbeta segments and 13 reverse primers for TCR Jbeta segments. The CDR3 region of rearranged TCR beta genes was amplified from genomic DNA with a multiplex PCR assay. The Illumina HiSeq System was used to sequence the amplified TCR beta libraries as 87-base-pair reads. The authors' pipeline ran thus. A later analysis counted tens of millions of unique TCR beta chains across the 666 repertoires, and some 11 million of these chains were shared by at least two donors. To remove PCR and sequencing errors, raw reads were error-corrected and collapsed into unique sequences using a nearest-neighbor algorithm that merged closely related sequences. V, D and J gene segments were assigned by aligning CDR3 sequences to IMGT reference sequences. For a sequence to be retained, a match of at least six nucleotides to both a V gene segment and a J gene segment was required. A rearrangement counted as productive if the CDR3 had no stop codons and remained in frame with V and J, and every other rearrangement counted as non-productive. Following IMGT convention, CDR3 was defined as the stretch from the second conserved V-encoded cysteine up to the conserved J-encoded phenylalanine. In an earlier analysis of approximately 500 of the donors, sequences lacking an unambiguous match to a single V gene segment were excluded. In an earlier analysis of 450 to 750 of the donors, a V segment was called functional when productive rearrangements were above 56.7%, and segregating when the standard deviation between donors exceeded 5%. A statistical classification framework was developed to diagnose cytomegalovirus status using the catalog of TCR beta chain sequences. In a later analysis, V and J genes were assigned by comparing TCR nucleotide sequences against IMGT/GENE-DB human TR gene sequences. A later analysis assigned CDR3 sequences and most-parsimonious VDJ recombination scenarios with the TCRdist pipeline. In a later analysis, every TCR beta chain was defined by the combination of its CDR3 amino acid sequence and its V-gene family, and reads without a unique V-gene family were dropped. A later analysis removed 500 to 600 highly shared, low-generation-probability nucleotide sequences to deal with suspected cross-contamination and a sequencing artifact. For each public chain, a later analysis derived a clonal expansion index from normalized ranks of inferred template counts within each repertoire. In a later analysis, generation probabilities were computed using a VDJ recombination model fitted to out-of-frame rearrangements, and the results were checked against IGoR. In a later analysis, TCR-TCR, TCR-HLA and TCR-CMV co-occurrence was scored with hypergeometric tests, and a repertoire-size bias correction was applied to TCR pairs. In a later analysis, false discovery rates were estimated by permuting HLA or CMV assignments 20 times. In a later analysis, co-occurring TCRs were grouped using DBSCAN, with TCRdist sequence similarity added in when clustering inside HLA-allele-positive subsets. Co-occurrence clustering excluded repertoires with fewer than 30,000 or more than 120,000 public chains, plus five with anomalous nucleotide sharing. TCRdb took this table from immuneACCESS and kept in-frame rearrangements with V and J called. Such tables lack part of the clones; where checked against another copy, unresolved V genes explain under half of the gap, and the rest is unexplained. That table gives V, J and clone size, and the DNA gave D and trimming. The sample's clone listing holds 40,000 to 60,000 clones. Approximately 26% of the sample is held by the ten biggest clonotypes.

The data derive from a study of cytomegalovirus exposure and HLA in healthy donors (dated by TCRdb to 2016 to 2017). Some background on the complete study: An earlier analysis of around 600 of the donors reported 250 to 300 Gb of sequence data and 120 million or so unique TCR beta sequences from 150 million to 200 million T cells. The number of typed donors differed by locus: roughly 629-630 for A, B, C, DRB1 and DQB1; approximately 520 for DQA1; roughly 600 for DPA1; and some 430 for DPB1. To study patterns of TCR occurrence, a later analysis re-analyzed previously published TCR beta repertoires from 600 to 750 donors and added high-resolution HLA genotyping. An early release covering roughly 640 HLA-typed donors comprised roughly 300 gigabases of sequencing data and around 80 million unique TCR sequences. The study profiled the T cell repertoires of 500 to 800 subjects by immunosequencing and related them to cytomegalovirus serostatus. All discovery cohort repertoires had been generated on a single sequencing platform. Besides the first cohort of 666 subjects, a separate validation cohort made up of over 95 different subjects was used. Among some 400 genotyped donors of the cohort, an average of approximately 240,000 unique TCR beta nucleotide sequences was sequenced per donor, of which about 20% were non-productive. Class I and class II HLA loci were covered by the typing at four-digit resolution. In a later genetic analysis, genome-wide SNP genotypes for about 60% of the 666 donors were used, and that subset was treated as a discovery cohort. Among the roughly 400 genotyped donors, around 81% belonged to the genetic ancestry cluster associated with self-reported Caucasian donors. Alongside the repertoire data, information on donor age, sex, ethnicity and CMV serostatus was compiled. The study combined high-throughput TCR immunosequencing, statistical association of individual TCRs with disease status, and machine learning to predict cytomegalovirus infection status. Several DR-DQ haplotypes were handled as single units for association and clustering, since linkage in the cohort was strong. The aim of the study was to test whether cataloging public T cell receptors could identify signatures of past pathogen exposure. An earlier analysis of 587 of the donors used high-throughput TCR beta sequencing to judge whether each TCR beta V gene segment behaved as functional or pseudogenic. Rather than using new phenotypic data, the later analysis identified candidate immune exposures from TCR beta sequences and from how often those sequences occurred across donors.

What the work shows at the level of the full study, not this receptor alone: In an earlier analysis of fewer than 700 of the donors, most TCR beta V segments appeared in productive rearrangements about 87% or about 30% of the time, broadly matching IMGT annotations. The classifier was reported to diagnose cytomegalovirus status with high specificity and sensitivity in both the original and validation cohorts. In a later analysis, some 17,000 TCR beta sequences were associated with specific HLA alleles at a false discovery rate of 0.05. Three of the identified cytomegalovirus-associated TCR beta chains were confirmed in vitro to be specific for cytomegalovirus antigens. Most TCR sequences were observed very rarely across donors, whereas some public TCRs were present in many individuals. Compared with the approximately 700-donor mean, donors in an Asian-associated ancestry cluster had fewer N-insertions in productive TCRs, according to a later genetic analysis. The only immune exposure information available for the cohort was CMV serostatus. This cohort had only TCR beta chains sequenced, and the lack of alpha or paired-chain data limited which features could be detected. Some IMGT-functional V segments, including TRBV6-2 and TRBV6-3, could not be told apart with the 87-base-pair reads, so those segments were excluded. A later analysis found that TCR association rates varied across HLA loci, with DRB1 alleles showing the most associated TCRs and HLA-C alleles the fewest. Because HLA typing was unavailable for some donors at each locus, only the typed subset was used in association tests. The authors suggested that the approach could potentially be generalized to other disease states and immunological phenotypes. In a later analysis, most CMV-associated TCR beta chains were found to appear HLA-restricted, with HLA associations seemingly driven largely by CMV exposure. Several of the top co-occurrence clusters appeared to be linked to parvovirus B19, influenza, CMV and Epstein-Barr virus, according to a later analysis. A group of highly shared sequence variants was considered likely to be a technical artifact of the sequencing pipeline. In a later analysis, HLA-associated TCR beta chains showed more clonal expansion and lower generation probabilities than non-associated chains that were equally common. The presence/absence analyses assumed that sequencing depth was roughly uniform across donors, and that assumption may not be true. A further reported finding was that TCR beta sequences accurately predicted the HLA-A and HLA-B alleles for most subjects in the first cohort. Strong co-occurrence of HLA alleles, especially DR and DQ, made assigning TCR associations to individual alleles difficult. V-gene and J-gene trimming of TCR beta chains was associated with a missense DCLRE1C variant in a later genetic analysis, and the association was replicated in an independent cohort. In the study, approximately 150 TCR beta chains were listed as associated with cytomegalovirus. Because counts were too low, roughly 16 rarely observed V segments, including chromosome 9 orphons, were left out of the earlier analysis of 500 to 650 of the donors. Correlated functional status among segregating V segments might reflect linkage disequilibrium, but an unknown experimental factor could not be ruled out.

The specimen sequenced was PBMCs. This clonotype was obtained from a man in his forties in good health and CMV-seropositive. The chain uses TRBV9 and TRBJ2-5; 12 middle bases align to TRBD2. CDR3 protein: CASSVGMATSGSQETQYF. The DNA sequence reads TGTGCCAGCAGCGTAGGGATGGCGACTAGCGGGAGCCAAGAGACCCAGTACTTC. Extended through the reference TRBV9 and TRBJ2-5 proteins, this CDR3 yields the full variable domain: DSGVTQTPKHLITATGQRVTLRCSPRSGDLSVYWYQQSLDQGLQFLIQYYNGEERAKGNILERFSAQQFPDLHSELNLSSLELGDSALYFCASSVGMATSGSQETQYFGPGTRLLVL.